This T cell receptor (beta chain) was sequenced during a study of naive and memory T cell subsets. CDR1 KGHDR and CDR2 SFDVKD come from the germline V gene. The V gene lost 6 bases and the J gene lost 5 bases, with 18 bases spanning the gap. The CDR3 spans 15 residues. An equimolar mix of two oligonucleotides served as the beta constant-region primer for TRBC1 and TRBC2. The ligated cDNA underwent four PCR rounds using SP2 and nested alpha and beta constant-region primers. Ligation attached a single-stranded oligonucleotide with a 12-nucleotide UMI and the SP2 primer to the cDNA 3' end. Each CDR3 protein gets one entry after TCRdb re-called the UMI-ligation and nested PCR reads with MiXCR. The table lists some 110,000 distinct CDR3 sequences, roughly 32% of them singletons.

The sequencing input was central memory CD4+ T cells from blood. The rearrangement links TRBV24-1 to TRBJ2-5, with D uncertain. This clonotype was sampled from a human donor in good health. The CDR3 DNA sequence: TGTGCCACCAGTTCCCCGGTTGAAGGCCGGGAGACCCAGTACTTC. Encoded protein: CATSSPVEGRETQYF.